This note documents a single T cell receptor beta chain sequence. What it binds is not known. Isolation of PBMCs gave at least 7 million cells per sample. Alongside a J-beta primer mix, a sample-barcoded 5' primer served in a second PCR lasting roughly 6 to 11 cycles. The template-switch adaptor, which had 12 random nucleotides, put a tag on each cDNA molecule. TCRdb re-called the 5' RACE reads with MiXCR, one entry per CDR3 protein. Here the sample spans fewer than 2 million distinct CDR3 sequences, around 42% being singletons. These data are taken from a study of blood T cells in healthy people across ages. Broader study findings: Researchers judged that diversity estimates from one million T cells fell short of true values. Higher diversity and more naive CD4+ cells were features of long-lived donors, compared to aged donors.

The CDR3 sequence is 16 residues long. The germline CDR1 and CDR2 sequences are MDHEN and SYDVKM. Trimming took 0 bases from V and 4 from J; bases not matched to a gene: 6. This chain links TRBV28 with TRBJ2-3; 8 nucleotides line up with TRBD2. The specimen was blood. This receptor was taken from a human donor in good health. The CDR3 DNA follows: TGTGCCAGCAGTTTATGGCGGGGGGTTCGTTCAGATACGCAGTATTTT. Its protein is CASSLWRGVRSDTQYF.